This T cell receptor beta chain stems from a study of T-cell memory formation after mild COVID-19. Germline-derived CDR1 and CDR2 are DFQATT and SNEGSKA (reference sequence). The CDR3 spans 13 residues. The study, taken as a whole, reports: Clones that contracted from day 15 to 85 had balanced CD4/CD8; later expanders were CD4+ biased. Of the contracting clones, CD4+ ones lay mainly in CM and EM, and CD8+ ones in EMRA.

TCRdb re-called the 5' RACE reads with MiXCR, one entry per CDR3 protein. The sample includes some 310,000 distinct CDR3 sequences, under 25% of them seen just once. As to this clonotype: Its antigen is not known.

This rearrangement joins TRBV20-1 to TRBJ2-3; TRBD2 might be the D (6 bases). The material sequenced was PBMCs or a T cell subset sorted from them (not recorded which). This sequence was found in a man between 18 and 29 years old who had mild COVID-19 (a few samples of this study predate the infection). Cell type and time point are not known. The CDR3 sequence: CILARPSTDTQYF. The CDR3 DNA follows: TGCATACTAGCTCGACCTAGCACAGATACGCAGTATTTT.